This TCR beta chain appears in the sequencing data of a study of cytotoxic CD8 clonotypes in ibrutinib-treated CLL. Turning to the study itself: Responses: roughly 24 partial, 2 complete; after median approximately six years, about 15 stayed remitted, some twelve progressed. Study results and limitations: Sampling times differed between sustained-remission and progressing patients. Public clonotypes were seen rarely and were contracted or stable on treatment.

On this clone itself: Its antigen remains unknown.

The protocol was immunoSEQ multiplex PCR, while the TCRdb copy is restricted to in-frame clones and leaves out a portion. Of about 14,000 clones listed, roughly two thirds are singletons. Trimming took 3 bases from V and 0 from J; bases not matched to a gene: 14. Germline CDR1 and CDR2: MDHEN and SYDVKM. This CDR3 is 19 amino acids long. The chain has TRBV28 and TRBJ1-1, with 9 nucleotides matching TRBD1. The TCR was taken from a human donor with chronic lymphocytic leukemia. Specimen: PBMCs, collected before ibrutinib treatment. CDR3 DNA sequence: TGTGCCAGCAGTTTGGGGACAGGGTCCCAAAGTTCCATGAACACTGAAGCTTTCTTT. It is translated as CASSLGTGSQSSMNTEAFF.